This TCR beta chain appears in the sequencing data of a study of OX40 agonist ivuxolimab in advanced cancers. TCRdb's copy holds only in-frame clones and misses some; the assay was immunoSEQ multiplex PCR. The repertoire consists of about 18,000 clones, with over 75% occurring once and the leading ten covering 62%. Trimming pared 5 bases from V and 2 bases from J, leaving 13 bases between. CDR1 is SGHDN and CDR2 is FVKESK in the germline V gene. The CDR3 runs to 14 residues. The receptor comes from an adult with an advanced solid tumor such as melanoma, head and neck, liver or kidney cancer. V usage is TRBV14 and J usage is TRBJ2-7, with unresolved D. This specimen consisted of CD4+ or CD8+ T cells sorted from blood, obtained in a trial of the OX40 agonist ivuxolimab. CDR3 nucleotides: TGTGCCAGCAGCTTGGCGCTTAACCCCTACGAGCAGTACTTC. Translation: CASSLALNPYEQYF.